This paragraph reports one T cell receptor (beta chain). Its target is unknown. Blood, approximately 2.5 ml, was drawn per donor. Two rounds of nested PCR, of about 16 and 10 cycles, were run on TCRalpha and TCRbeta cDNA. TCRdb re-called the 5' RACE reads and catalogs CDR3 proteins one per entry, DNA excluded. Here the sample table reports hundreds of thousands of distinct CDR3 sequences. The record originates from a study of monozygotic twins with inflammatory bowel disease. Whole-study findings and limits: What may have added variability to patient repertoires is that immunosuppressive treatments differed.

CDR3 length: 13 residues. This rearrangement joins TRBV12-3 or TRBV12-4 to TRBJ1-5; TCRdb proposes TRBD1, but this gene call is untestable without DNA. Sequenced sample: blood. The sequence derives from a human donor with ulcerative colitis or Crohn's disease, or a healthy co-twin of an affected twin (not recorded which). The CDR3: CASSKTGEQPQHF.